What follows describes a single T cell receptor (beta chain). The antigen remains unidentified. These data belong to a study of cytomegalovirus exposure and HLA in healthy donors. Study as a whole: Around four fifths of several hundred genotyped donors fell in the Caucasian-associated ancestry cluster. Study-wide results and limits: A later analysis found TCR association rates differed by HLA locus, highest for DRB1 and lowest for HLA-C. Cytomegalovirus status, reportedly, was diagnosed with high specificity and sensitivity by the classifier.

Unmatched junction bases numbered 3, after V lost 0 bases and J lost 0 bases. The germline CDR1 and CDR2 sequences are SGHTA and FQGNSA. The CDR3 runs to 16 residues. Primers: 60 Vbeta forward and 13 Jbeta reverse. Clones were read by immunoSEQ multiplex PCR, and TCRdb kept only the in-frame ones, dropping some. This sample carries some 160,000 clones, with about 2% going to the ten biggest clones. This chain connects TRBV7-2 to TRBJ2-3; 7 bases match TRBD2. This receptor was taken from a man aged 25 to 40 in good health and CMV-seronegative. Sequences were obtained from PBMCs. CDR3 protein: CASSLAQAGSTDTQYF. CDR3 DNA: TGTGCCAGCAGCTTAGCTCAAGCGGGGAGCACAGATACGCAGTATTTT. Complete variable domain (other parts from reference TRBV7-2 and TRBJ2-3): GAGVSQSPSNKVTEKGKDVELRCDPISGHTALYWYRQSLGQGLEFLIYFQGNSAPDKSGLPSDRFSAERTGGSVSTLTIQRTQQEDSAVYLCASSLAQAGSTDTQYFGPGTRLTVL.